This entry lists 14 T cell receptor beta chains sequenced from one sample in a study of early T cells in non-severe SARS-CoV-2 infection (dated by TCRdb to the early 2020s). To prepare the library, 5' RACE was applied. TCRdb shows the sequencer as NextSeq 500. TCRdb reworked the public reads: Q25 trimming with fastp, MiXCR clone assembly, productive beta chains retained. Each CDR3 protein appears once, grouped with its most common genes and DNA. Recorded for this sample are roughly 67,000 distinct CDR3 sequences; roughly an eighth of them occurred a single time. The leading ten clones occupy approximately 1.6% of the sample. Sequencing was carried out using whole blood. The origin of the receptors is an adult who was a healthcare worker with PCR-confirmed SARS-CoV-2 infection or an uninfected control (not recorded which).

CDR3 nucleotide sequence: TGTGCCAGCAGCGGTTTTGGTTCACCCCTCCACTTT. Encoded protein: CASSGFGSPLHF. This sequence joins TRBV3-1 and TRBJ1-6; unclear D gene. With 5 bases removed from V and 9 bases from J, the gap between germline ends came to 8 bases. Germline V gene data show CDR1 as LGHDT and CDR2 as YNNKEL (reference sequence). This CDR3 contains 12 residues.

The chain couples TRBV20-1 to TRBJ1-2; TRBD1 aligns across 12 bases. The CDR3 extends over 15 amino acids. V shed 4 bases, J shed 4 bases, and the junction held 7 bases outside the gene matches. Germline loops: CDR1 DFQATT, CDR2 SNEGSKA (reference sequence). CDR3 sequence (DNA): TGCAGTGCTACGACCGGGACAGGGGGCGGCTATGGCTACACCTTC. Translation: CSATTGTGGGYGYTF.

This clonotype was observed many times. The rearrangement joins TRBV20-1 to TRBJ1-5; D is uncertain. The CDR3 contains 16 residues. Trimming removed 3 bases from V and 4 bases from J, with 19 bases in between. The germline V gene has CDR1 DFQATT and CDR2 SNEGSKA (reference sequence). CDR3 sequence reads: CSARSTRIEGNQPQHF. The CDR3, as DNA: TGCAGTGCTAGGTCTACGCGGATCGAGGGAAATCAGCCCCAGCATTTT.

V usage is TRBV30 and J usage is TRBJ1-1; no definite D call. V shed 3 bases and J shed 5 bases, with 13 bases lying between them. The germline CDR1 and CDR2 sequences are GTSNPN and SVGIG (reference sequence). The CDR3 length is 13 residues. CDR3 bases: TGTGCCTGGAGAATCGGGGTTCATACTGAAGCTTTCTTT. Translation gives CAWRIGVHTEAFF.

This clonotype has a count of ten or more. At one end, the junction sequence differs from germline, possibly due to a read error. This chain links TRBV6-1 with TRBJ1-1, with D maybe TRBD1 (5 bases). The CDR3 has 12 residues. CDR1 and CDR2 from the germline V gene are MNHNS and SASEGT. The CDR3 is CASSEVETDVIF. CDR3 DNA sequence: TGTGCCAGCAGTGAAGTCGAGACAGACGTAATCTTT.

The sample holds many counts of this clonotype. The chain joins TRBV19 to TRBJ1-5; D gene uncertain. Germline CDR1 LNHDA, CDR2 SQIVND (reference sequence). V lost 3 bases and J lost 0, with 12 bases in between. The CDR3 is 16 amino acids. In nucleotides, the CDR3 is TGTGCCAGTAGTATTGGGCAGGTTACTAGCAATCAGCCCCAGCATTTT. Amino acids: CASSIGQVTSNQPQHF.

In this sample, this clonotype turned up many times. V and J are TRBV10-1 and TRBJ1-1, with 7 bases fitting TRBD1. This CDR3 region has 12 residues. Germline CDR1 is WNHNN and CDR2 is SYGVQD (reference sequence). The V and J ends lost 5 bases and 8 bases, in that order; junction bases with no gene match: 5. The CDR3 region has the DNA TGCGCCAGCAGTTCAGACAGGGAAGAAGCTTTCTTT. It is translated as CASSSDREEAFF.

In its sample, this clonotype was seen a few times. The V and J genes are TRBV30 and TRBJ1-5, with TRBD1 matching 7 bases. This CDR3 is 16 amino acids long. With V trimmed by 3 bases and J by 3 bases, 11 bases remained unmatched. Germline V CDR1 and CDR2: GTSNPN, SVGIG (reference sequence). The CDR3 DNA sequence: TGTGCCTGGAGCCGGGGCGGGACAGCCAACAATCAGCCCCAGCATTTT. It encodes CAWSRGGTANNQPQHF.

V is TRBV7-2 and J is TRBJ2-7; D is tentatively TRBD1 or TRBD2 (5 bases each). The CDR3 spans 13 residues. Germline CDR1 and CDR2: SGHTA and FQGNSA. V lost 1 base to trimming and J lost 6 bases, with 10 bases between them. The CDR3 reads CASSLEGAGEQYF. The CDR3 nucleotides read TGTGCCAGCAGCTTAGAAGGGGCGGGCGAGCAGTACTTC.

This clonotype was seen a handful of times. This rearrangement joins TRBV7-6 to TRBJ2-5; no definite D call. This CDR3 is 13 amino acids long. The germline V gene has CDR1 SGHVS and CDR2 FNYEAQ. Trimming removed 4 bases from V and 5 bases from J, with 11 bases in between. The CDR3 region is CASSSRARETQYF. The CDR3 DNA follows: TGTGCCAGCAGCTCCCGAGCGAGGGAGACCCAGTACTTC.

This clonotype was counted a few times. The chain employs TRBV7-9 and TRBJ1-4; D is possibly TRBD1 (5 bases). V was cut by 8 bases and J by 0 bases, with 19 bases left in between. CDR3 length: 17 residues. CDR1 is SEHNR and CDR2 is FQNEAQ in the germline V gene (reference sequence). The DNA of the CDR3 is TGTGCCAGCCGACAGTCTGGGGGACTCACAACTAATGAAAAACTGTTTTTT. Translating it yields CASRQSGGLTTNEKLFF.

In DNA, the CDR3 is TGTGCCAGCAGCGGGATCGCGAACACCGGGGAGCTGTTTTTT. It translates to CASSGIANTGELFF. V and J are TRBV6-4 and TRBJ2-2; maybe TRBD2 (5 bases). Germline CDR1 MRHNA, CDR2 SNTAGT. The V end was cut by 6 bases, the J end by 0 bases, with 8 bases between. The CDR3 contains 14 residues.

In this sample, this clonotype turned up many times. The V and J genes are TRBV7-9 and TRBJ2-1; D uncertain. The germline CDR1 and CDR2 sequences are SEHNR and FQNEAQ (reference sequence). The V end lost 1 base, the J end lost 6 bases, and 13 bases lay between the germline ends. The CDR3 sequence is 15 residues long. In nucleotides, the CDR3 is TGTGCCAGCAGCTTAGACCCCCGGCCCGGCAATGAGCAGTTCTTC. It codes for CASSLDPRPGNEQFF.

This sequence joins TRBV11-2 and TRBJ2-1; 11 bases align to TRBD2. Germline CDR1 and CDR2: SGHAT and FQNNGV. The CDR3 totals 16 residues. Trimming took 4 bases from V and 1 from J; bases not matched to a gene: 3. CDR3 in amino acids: CASSSLAGGSYNEQFF. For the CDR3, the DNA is TGTGCCAGCAGCTCCCTAGCGGGGGGATCCTACAATGAGCAGTTCTTC.